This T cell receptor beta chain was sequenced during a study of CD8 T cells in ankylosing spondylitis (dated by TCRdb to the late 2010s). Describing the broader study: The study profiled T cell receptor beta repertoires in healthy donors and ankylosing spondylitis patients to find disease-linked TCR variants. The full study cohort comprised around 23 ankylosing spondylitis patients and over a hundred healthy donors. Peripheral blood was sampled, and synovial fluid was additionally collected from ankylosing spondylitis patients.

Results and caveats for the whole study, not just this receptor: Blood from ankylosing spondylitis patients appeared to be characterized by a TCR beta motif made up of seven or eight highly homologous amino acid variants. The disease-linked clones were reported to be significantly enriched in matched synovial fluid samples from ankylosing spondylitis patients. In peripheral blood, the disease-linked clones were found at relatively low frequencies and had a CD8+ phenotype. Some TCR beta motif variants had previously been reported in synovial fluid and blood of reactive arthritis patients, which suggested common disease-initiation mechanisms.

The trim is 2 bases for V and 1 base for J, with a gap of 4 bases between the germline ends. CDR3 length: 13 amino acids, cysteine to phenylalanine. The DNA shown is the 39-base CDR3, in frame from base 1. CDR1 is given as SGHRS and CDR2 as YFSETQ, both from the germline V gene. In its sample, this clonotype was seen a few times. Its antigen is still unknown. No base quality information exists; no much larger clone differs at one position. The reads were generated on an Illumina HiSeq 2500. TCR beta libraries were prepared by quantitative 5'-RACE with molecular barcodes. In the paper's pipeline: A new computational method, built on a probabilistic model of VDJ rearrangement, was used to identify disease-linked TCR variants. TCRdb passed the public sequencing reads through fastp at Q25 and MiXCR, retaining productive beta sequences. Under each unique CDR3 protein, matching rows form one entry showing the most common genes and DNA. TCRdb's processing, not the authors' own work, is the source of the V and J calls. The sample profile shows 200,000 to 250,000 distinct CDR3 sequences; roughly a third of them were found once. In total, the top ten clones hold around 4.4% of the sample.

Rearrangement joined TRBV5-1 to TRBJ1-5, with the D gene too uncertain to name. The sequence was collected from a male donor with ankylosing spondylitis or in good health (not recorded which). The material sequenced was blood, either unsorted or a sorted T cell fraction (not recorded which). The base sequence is TGCGCCAGCAGCTTCGGCAGCAATCAGCCCCAGCATTTT. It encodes CASSFGSNQPQHF.